This entry lists 23 T cell receptor beta chains sequenced from one sample in a study of OX40 agonist ivuxolimab in advanced cancers. The assay was immunoSEQ multiplex PCR, and TCRdb's table has in-frame clones only and misses some. Among fewer than 25,000 clones, 83% were seen once, and the ten largest hold roughly 55%. Sequencing was performed on CD4+ or CD8+ T cells sorted from blood, taken in a trial of the OX40 agonist ivuxolimab. The receptors originated from an adult with an advanced solid tumor such as melanoma, head and neck, liver or kidney cancer.

This chain uses TRBV6-1 with TRBJ2-7; 8 bases are shared with TRBD1. V shed 6 bases, J shed 2 bases, and the junction held 0 bases outside the gene matches. Germline V gives CDR1 MNHNS, CDR2 SASEGT. CDR3 length: 12 amino acids. CDR3 sequence reads: CASRDRAYEQYF. The CDR3 nucleotides read TGTGCCAGCAGGGACAGGGCCTACGAGCAGTACTTC.

This clone has only one observation. This rearrangement joins TRBV14 to TRBJ1-1; D ambiguous. V lost 4 bases and J 3 bases, leaving 15 bases between the germline ends. CDR3 length: 15 residues. The germline CDR1 and CDR2 sequences are SGHDN and FVKESK. The CDR3 sequence is CASSRGRLLDTEAFF. CDR3 bases: TGTGCCAGCAGCCGTGGACGGCTCCTGGACACTGAAGCTTTCTTT. Complete variable domain (other parts from reference TRBV14 and TRBJ1-1): EAGVTQFPSHSVIEKGQTVTLRCDPISGHDNLYWYRRVMGKEIKFLLHFVKESKQDESGMPNNRFLAERTGGTYSTLKVQPAELEDSGVYFCASSRGRLLDTEAFFGQGTRLTVV.

This clone was found a few times. This chain connects TRBV19 to TRBJ1-6; 9 nucleotides agree with TRBD1. The V and J ends lost 3 bases and 9 bases, in that order; junction bases with no gene match: 6. The germline V gene has CDR1 LNHDA and CDR2 SQIVND (reference sequence). The CDR3 has 15 amino acids. CDR3 sequence: CASSMGTGTVSPLHF. The CDR3 coding sequence is TGTGCCAGTAGTATGGGGACAGGGACCGTTTCACCCCTCCACTTT.

This clone turned up a few times. Different DNA sequences within this sample yield the same CDR3. The chain couples TRBV10-3 to TRBJ2-7; D possibly uses TRBD1 or TRBD2 (5 bases each). Trimming cost V 0 bases and J 5 bases, with 8 bases left between them. This CDR3 comprises 13 residues. Germline lookup yields CDR1 ENHRY and CDR2 SYGVKD. This chain's CDR3 is CAISESRGDEQYF. CDR3 nucleotides: TGTGCCATCAGTGAGTCGCGAGGGGACGAGCAGTACTTC.

Turning to this clone: The same CDR3 is also encoded by other DNA sequences in this sample. The chain has TRBV28 and TRBJ2-7; possibly TRBD1 for D (6 bases). Per the germline V gene, CDR1 is MDHEN and CDR2 is SYDVKM. The CDR3 length is 11 residues. V shed 6 bases and J shed 4 bases, with 7 bases lying between them. In DNA, the CDR3 is TGTGCCAGCAGGACAGGTTACGAGCAGTACTTC. It yields the protein CASRTGYEQYF.

The chain links TRBV5-6 to TRBJ2-1; 7 nucleotides agree with TRBD2. The V gene's germline CDR1 is SGHDT and CDR2 YYEEEE. This CDR3 is 19 amino acids long. Trimming cost V 2 bases and J 3 bases; bases outside gene matches: 17. Written as DNA, the CDR3 is TGTGCCAGCAGCTTCCTCATACCGCGATCGGCGGGGGTCTACAATGAGCAGTTCTTC. This encodes CASSFLIPRSAGVYNEQFF.

The V and J genes are TRBV19 and TRBJ2-3; D is possibly TRBD1 (5 bases). Deletions cut 3 bases from V and 0 bases from J, with 31 bases between. The germline V gene encodes CDR1 LNHDA and CDR2 SQIVND (reference sequence). The CDR3 length is 22 residues. The CDR3 sequence: CASSIWSGSLPKTGKSTDTQYF. DNA of the CDR3: TGTGCCAGTAGTATTTGGTCTGGGTCTCTTCCAAAAACAGGAAAGAGCACAGATACGCAGTATTTT. Complete variable domain (other parts from reference TRBV19 and TRBJ2-3): DGGITQSPKYLFRKEGQNVTLSCEQNLNHDAMYWYRQDPGQGLRLIYYSQIVNDFQKGDIAEGYSVSREKKESFPLTVTSAQKNPTAFYLCASSIWSGSLPKTGKSTDTQYFGPGTRLTVL.

This clone was seen more than once but under ten times. The same CDR3 is also encoded by other DNA sequences in this sample. This rearrangement joins TRBV7-9 to TRBJ2-7; TRBD1 matches 7 bases. This CDR3 has 13 amino acids. The germline gives CDR1 SEHNR, CDR2 FQNEAQ (reference sequence). After removal of 4 bases from V and 1 base from J, the junction contained 1 base not matched to a gene. The CDR3 coding sequence is TGTGCCAGCAGCTCGGGACAGTCCTACGAGCAGTACTTC. It is translated as CASSSGQSYEQYF.

The DNA for the CDR3 is TGTGCCTGGAGAGATTTACAGGGGGCTGTTCTGGATGGCTACACCTTC. Its translation: CAWRDLQGAVLDGYTF. The V gene is TRBV30, the J gene TRBJ1-2, with 9 bases fitting TRBD1. V dropped 3 bases and J dropped 6; count of bases not matched to a gene: 14. CDR1 is GTSNPN, CDR2 SVGIG, per germline (reference sequence). The CDR3 is made up of 16 amino acids.

Here the CDR3 reads CAREIAGDSKKTQYF. CDR3 DNA sequence: TGTGCCAGAGAAATAGCGGGGGACAGCAAGAAGACCCAGTACTTC. This chain links TRBV19 with TRBJ2-5; 9 positions agree with TRBD2. Unmatched junction bases numbered 14, after V lost 9 bases and J lost 6 bases. The germline V gene encodes CDR1 LNHDA and CDR2 SQIVND (reference sequence). The CDR3 loop spans 15 amino acids.

The chain joins TRBV4-3 to TRBJ2-1; the D is unclear. Between the trimmed V and J ends, which lost 0 bases and 2 bases, there was a span of 11 bases. The CDR3 spans 16 residues. From germline, CDR1 is LGHNA and CDR2 YSLEER. The CDR3 protein is CASSQEAALPYNEQFF. Written as DNA, the CDR3 is TGCGCCAGCAGCCAAGAGGCAGCCCTCCCCTACAATGAGCAGTTCTTC.

This rearrangement joins TRBV5-6 to TRBJ2-7; D is uncertain. V was trimmed by 3 bases and J by 9 bases, leaving 16 bases between them. This CDR3 region has 13 residues. The V gene's germline CDR1 is SGHDT and CDR2 YYEEEE. The DNA of the CDR3 is TGTGCCAGCAGCTCTTGGGTGGGCGGACCGCAGTACTTC. Translating it yields CASSSWVGGPQYF.

This clone was counted once. This chain uses TRBV5-8 with TRBJ2-7; D may correspond to TRBD1 or TRBD2 (7 bases each). The germline CDR1 and CDR2 sequences are SGHTS and YDEGEE. The CDR3 consists of 17 residues. V was clipped by 1 base and J by 0 bases, with 17 bases between them. The CDR3 nucleotides are TGTGCCAGCAGCTTGACTCAGGGGGGGTTAGGCTCCTACGAGCAGTACTTC. Translating gives CASSLTQGGLGSYEQYF.

The chain combines TRBV28 with TRBJ2-5; 8 nucleotides align to TRBD1. The CDR3 totals 14 residues. After removal of 6 bases from V and 5 bases from J, the junction contained 8 bases not matched to a gene. Per germline, CDR1 MDHEN and CDR2 SYDVKM. The CDR3 reads CASSLTGAGETQYF. The CDR3 nucleotides read TGTGCCAGCAGCTTGACAGGGGCAGGCGAGACCCAGTACTTC.

The table lists this clone with a few counts. The rearrangement links TRBV7-6 to TRBJ2-7; no clear D gene. Germline lookup yields CDR1 SGHVS and CDR2 FNYEAQ. CDR3 size: 13 residues. V lost 0 bases, J lost 0 bases, and 3 bases lay in between. Here the CDR3 DNA reads TGTGCCAGCAGCTTAGCGTACTCCTACGAGCAGTACTTC. Protein sequence: CASSLAYSYEQYF.

This clone is deemed medium-sized. J is TRBJ1-2 and V is TRBV14; D is ambiguous. The CDR3 length is 12 residues. V was shortened by 2 bases and J by 3 bases, with 4 bases between the two germline ends. The germline V gene encodes CDR1 SGHDN and CDR2 FVKESK. The CDR3: CASSQLDYGYTF. CDR3 in DNA: TGTGCCAGCAGCCAATTAGACTATGGCTACACCTTC.

A single count supports this clone. The chain uses TRBV5-4 and TRBJ1-1, with D unresolved. Germline-derived CDR1 and CDR2 are SGHNT and YYREEE (reference sequence). This CDR3 is built from 13 residues. The ends were cut back, 1 base at V and 5 bases at J, with 9 bases in the middle. The CDR3 region has the DNA TGTGCCAGCAGCTTGAATCTGGGGACTGAAGCTTTCTTT. It is translated as CASSLNLGTEAFF.

The rearrangement joins TRBV6-6 to TRBJ1-5; 8 bases map to TRBD1. The CDR3 has 14 amino acids. Trimming removed 6 bases from V and 2 bases from J; junction bases left unmatched: 3. The germline gives CDR1 MNHNY, CDR2 SVGAGI (reference sequence). The CDR3 here is CASRTGAGNQPQHF. CDR3 bases: TGTGCCAGCAGGACAGGGGCGGGCAATCAGCCCCAGCATTTT.

This chain joins TRBV29-1 and TRBJ2-7, with TRBD1 matching 10 bases. CDR3 size: 13 residues. Germline V lookup: CDR1 SQVTM, CDR2 ANQGSEA. The CDR3 DNA follows: TGCGCGACCGGGACAGGGGTGGGCTACGAGCAGTACTTC. It encodes CATGTGVGYEQYF.

The chain joins TRBV27 to TRBJ2-3; the D is unclear. Deletions cut 5 bases from V and 9 bases from J, with 15 bases between. Germline lookup yields CDR1 MNHEY and CDR2 SMNVEV (reference sequence). This CDR3 comprises 13 residues. The CDR3, as DNA: TGTGCCAGCAGTATCACCGGGCTAGGGACGCAGTATTTT. Protein: CASSITGLGTQYF.

V is TRBV6-1 and J is TRBJ2-2; D call uncertain. CDR1 and CDR2 (germline): MNHNS, SASEGT. The CDR3 runs 11 residues. V lost 7 bases and J lost 2, with 2 bases in between. The CDR3 region is CASTNTGELFF. The CDR3 nucleotides read TGTGCCAGCACAAACACCGGGGAGCTGTTTTTT.

The chain couples TRBV27 to TRBJ2-7; D gene uncertain. V lost 0 bases, J lost 3 bases, and 12 bases lay in between. The CDR3 has 15 residues. Germline V lookup: CDR1 MNHEY, CDR2 SMNVEV (reference sequence). As DNA, the CDR3 is TGTGCCAGCAGTTTATCCGGAGAGTTGATCTACGAGCAGTACTTC. Residues: CASSLSGELIYEQYF.

The chain has TRBV5-1 and TRBJ1-2; perhaps TRBD1 as D (6 bases). The germline gives CDR1 SGHRS, CDR2 YFSETQ. This CDR3 comprises 16 residues. Trimming removed 2 bases at V and 2 bases at J, with 16 bases between. The DNA of the CDR3 is TGCGCCAGCAGCTTCGGTTGGACAGATTACAACTATGGCTACACCTTC. Its translation: CASSFGWTDYNYGYTF.